The 18 T cell receptor beta chains reported below all come from one sample, sequenced in a study of T cells in Graves' hyperthyroidism and ophthalmopathy. The CDR3 regions of TCR beta were amplified from RNA transcripts. Primed by the HTBI set, a first-round RT-PCR was run on the TCR CDR3. TCRdb re-analysed the multiplex PCR reads in MiXCR, keeping a single row per CDR3 protein. Here the sample spans around 450,000 distinct CDR3 sequences, approximately 14% being singletons. Specimen: blood. All receptors come from a woman aged 18-29 years with Graves' hyperthyroidism.

The V call is TRBV11-2, the J call TRBJ2-2, with D maybe TRBD2 (6 bases). The CDR3 sequence is 14 residues long. The germline V and J ends were trimmed by 5 bases and 4 bases, with 11 bases remaining between them. Germline CDR1 is SGHAT and CDR2 is FQNNGV. The chain's CDR3 is CASSRTAGTGELFF. The CDR3 DNA reads as TGTGCCAGCAGCAGAACAGCGGGCACCGGGGAGCTGTTTTTT.

In its sample, this clonotype was seen a few times. The chain couples TRBV7-2 to TRBJ1-1; D gene unclear. There are 11 residues in the CDR3. Germline V gene data show CDR1 as SGHTA and CDR2 as FQGNSA. V gave up 2 bases and J gave up 11 bases, with 9 bases separating them. This chain's CDR3 is CASSLSTTAFF. The DNA of the CDR3 is TGTGCCAGCAGCTTATCAACCACGGCTTTCTTT.

This chain joins TRBV12-3 or TRBV12-4 and TRBJ2-7; no reliable D call. V was clipped by 6 bases and J by 0 bases, with 12 bases between them. The CDR3 consists of 14 residues. CDR3 in DNA: TGTGCCAGCAGCCGTGGGTTCCTCTCCTACGAGCAGTACTTC. The encoded protein is CASSRGFLSYEQYF.

This clonotype was counted many times. The gene calls are TRBV11-3 and TRBJ2-3; a weak D match, TRBD1 (5 bases). The CDR3 extends over 13 amino acids. CDR1 and CDR2 from the germline V gene are SGHNT and YENEEA. The V and J ends lost 2 bases and 3 bases respectively, with 6 bases between them. CDR3 sequence reads: CASSLQGTDTQYF. The DNA for the CDR3 is TGTGCCAGCAGCTTACAGGGAACAGATACGCAGTATTTT. The complete variable domain, with remaining parts taken from reference TRBV11-3 and TRBJ2-3, reads EAGVVQSPRYKIIEKKQPVAFWCNPISGHNTLYWYLQNLGQGPELLIRYENEEAVDDSQLPKDRFSAERLKGVDSTLKIQPAELGDSAVYLCASSLQGTDTQYFGPGTRLTVL.

Ten or more counts support this clonotype. The chain employs TRBV10-3 and TRBJ1-4; TRBD1 agrees at 10 bases. CDR1 is ENHRY and CDR2 is SYGVKD in the germline V gene. This CDR3 has 20 residues. Germline trimming cut 4 bases from V and 5 bases from J; bases unmatched to any gene: 19. CDR3 nucleotides: TGTGCCATCAGTGGTCTGATGGTGTTTGGACAGGGGGTGGCCAATGAAAAACTGTTTTTT. Its translation is CAISGLMVFGQGVANEKLFF.

This clonotype was observed at least ten times. The genes are TRBV20-1 and TRBJ2-3; D unclear. V lost 0 bases and J lost 6, with 10 bases in between. This CDR3 spans 13 amino acids. In germline, CDR1 is DFQATT, CDR2 SNEGSKA (reference sequence). The CDR3 reads CSAREASPDTQYF. CDR3 bases: TGCAGTGCTAGAGAGGCGAGCCCGGATACGCAGTATTTT.

This clonotype was found many times. This chain joins TRBV12-3 or TRBV12-4 and TRBJ2-7, with D perhaps matching TRBD1 (5 bases). The CDR3 is made up of 15 amino acids. The V gene lost 5 bases and the J gene lost 2 bases, with 16 bases spanning the gap. The CDR3, as DNA: TGTGCCAGCAGTCCCCAGGGTAATATGGCCTACGAGCAGTACTTC. Protein product: CASSPQGNMAYEQYF.

This clonotype was observed a handful of times. This chain uses TRBV28 with TRBJ1-5; 9 nucleotides line up with TRBD1. The length of the CDR3 is 14 residues. After removal of 6 bases from V and 6 bases from J, the junction contained 6 bases not matched to a gene. From germline, CDR1 is MDHEN and CDR2 SYDVKM. In DNA, the CDR3 is TGTGCCAGCAGCAACACAGGGGGCGGTCAGCCCCAGCATTTT. This sequence encodes CASSNTGGGQPQHF.

The table lists this clonotype with many counts. The chain couples TRBV7-3 to TRBJ1-2; D perhaps matches TRBD1 (5 bases). Trimming pared 4 bases from V and 7 bases from J, leaving 25 bases between. The germline CDR1 and CDR2 sequences are SGHTA and FQGTGA. The CDR3 covers 17 residues. This chain's CDR3 is CASSSLLPTDLQSGYTF. The CDR3 nucleotides read TGTGCCAGCAGCTCCTTACTCCCGACAGATTTGCAAAGTGGCTACACCTTC.

CDR3 amino acids: CASSMLLRWGYTF. In DNA, the CDR3 is TGTGCCAGTAGTATGTTACTCCGATGGGGCTACACCTTC. The V gene is TRBV19, the J gene TRBJ1-2; unclear D gene. Trimming shortened V by 3 bases and J by 8 bases, and 13 bases separated the two germline ends. Per germline, CDR1 LNHDA and CDR2 SQIVND (reference sequence). The CDR3 consists of 13 residues.

This clonotype was recorded many times. The V gene is TRBV2, the J gene TRBJ2-5; TRBD1 is a possible D gene (5 bases). This CDR3 spans 13 amino acids. Trimming removed 3 bases at V and 4 bases at J, with 9 bases between. Germline assignment: CDR1 SNHLY and CDR2 FYNNEI. The CDR3 DNA reads as TGTGCCAGCAGTGACAGGGTAGGAGAGACCCAGTACTTC. Its protein is CASSDRVGETQYF.

This clonotype turned up a few times. The V call is TRBV2, the J call TRBJ2-1; the D is unclear. V shed 1 base and J shed 15 bases, with 13 bases lying between them. Germline loops: CDR1 SNHLY, CDR2 FYNNEI. This CDR3 contains 12 residues. The CDR3 DNA reads TGTGCCAGCAGTGAAGGGCCCCAGAGGCCGTTCTTC. It yields the protein CASSEGPQRPFF.

The CDR3 here is CASSLVRVPTDTQYF. In DNA form, the CDR3 reads TGTGCCAGCAGCTTAGTCCGGGTACCCACAGATACGCAGTATTTT. V and J are TRBV7-8 and TRBJ2-3; no clear D gene. The V and J ends lost 1 base and 2 bases respectively, with 10 bases between them. CDR1 is SGHVS and CDR2 is FQNEAQ in the germline V gene. CDR3 length equals 15 residues.

This clonotype was detected ten times or more. J is TRBJ2-7 and V is TRBV11-2; 9 nucleotides align to TRBD2. Losses at the gene ends were 5 bases for V and 3 bases for J; bases not matched to a gene: 5. The CDR3 consists of 14 residues. CDR1 SGHAT and CDR2 FQNNGV come from the germline V gene. The CDR3 sequence is CASSISGSVYEQYF. The CDR3, as DNA: TGTGCCAGCAGCATTAGCGGGAGCGTCTACGAGCAGTACTTC.

This clonotype came up many times. J is TRBJ2-7 and V is TRBV12-3 or TRBV12-4, with TRBD2 matching over 9 bases. J gave up 3 bases and V 6 bases, and 9 bases lay outside the gene matches. The CDR3 has 15 amino acids. CDR3 DNA sequence: TGTGCCAGCAGGACACTGGGACTAGCCGACTACGAGCAGTACTTC. Protein sequence: CASRTLGLADYEQYF.

CDR3 bases: TGCAGCGTTGACGGGAGAATAGGCGGATATACGCAGTATTTT. Residues: CSVDGRIGGYTQYF. The genes are TRBV29-1 and TRBJ2-3, with a tentative D call TRBD2 (6 bases). The V gene lost 3 bases and the J gene lost 7 bases, with 17 bases spanning the gap. The CDR3 contains 14 residues. Germline V gene data show CDR1 as SQVTM and CDR2 as ANQGSEA.

This chain uses TRBV6-1 with TRBJ1-6; 9 positions agree with TRBD1. The germline gives CDR1 MNHNS, CDR2 SASEGT. The CDR3 totals 13 residues. The ends lost 7 bases at V and 10 bases at J; junction bases unmatched: 5. The CDR3 DNA reads as TGTGCCAGCACGCGGACAGGGGTATCACCCCTCCACTTT. Encoded protein: CASTRTGVSPLHF.

This chain connects TRBV11-3 to TRBJ2-5; 7 bases agree with TRBD2. CDR3 length: 15 residues. Germline-derived CDR1 and CDR2 are SGHNT and YENEEA. V lost 5 bases to trimming and J lost 1 base; unmatched junction nucleotides: 7. The CDR3 protein is CASSPSGTTQETQYF. CDR3 bases: TGTGCCAGCAGCCCATCCGGGACTACCCAAGAGACCCAGTACTTC.